Listed below are T cell receptor beta chains from one sample, sequenced in a study of shared clonotypes between healthy human individuals. Method: immunoSEQ multiplex PCR; TCRdb's copy keeps in-frame clones and lacks some. This sample carries approximately 1.9 million clones, just over 90% of them seen once, and the ten largest clones take about 1.7%. The sequencing sample was made of naive CD8+ T cells from PBMCs. Receptor source: a man younger than 30 in good health. Some clones in this sample may be carry-over from other donors' samples. CDR3s include the opening cysteine and the closing phenylalanine or tryptophan. Rows may omit the clone size; those that give it use once, few, many or a size class.

>TRBV9|once|TRBJ2-2
CASSVGGGATGELFF
>TRBV7-9|.|TRBJ2-2
CASSLARNTGELFF
>TRBV28|.|TRBJ2-1
CATSGTSGLYNEQFF
>TRBV27|.|TRBJ2-2
CASSSWDRGRTGELFF
>TRBV4-2|.|TRBJ1-2
CASSPYQQGGNYGYTF
>TRBV5-4|.|TRBJ2-4
CASSPRDEVGARKNIQYF
>TRBV28|once|TRBJ2-5
CASSLIATREKFFRETQYF
>TRBV27|.|TRBJ1-2
CASSDAGTYGYTF
>TRBV5-1|.|TRBJ2-1
CASSWGLAGGGNEQFF
>TRBV19|few|TRBJ1-1
CASSMAKTEAFF
>TRBV6-5|.|TRBJ2-1
CASRLLASSYNEQFF
>TRBV7-9|once|TRBJ2-7
CASSSLYEQYF
>TRBV5-8|once|TRBJ2-1
CASSSHLTQVDNEQFF